Presented here are 15 T cell receptor beta chains from one specimen sequenced in a study of technical replicates of blood from several donors. Using immunoSEQ multiplex PCR, the repertoire was profiled, and TCRdb retains in-frame clones only, with some absent. There are about 62,000 clones in the sample; around 87% occur only once, and around 4.9% lies in the top ten. The specimen sequenced was PBMCs. The source of these receptors is a human donor in good health. Some clones in this sample may be carry-over from other donors' samples.

The J gene is TRBJ2-1, the V gene TRBV7-9, with 7 nucleotides matching TRBD2. Germline trimming cut 5 bases from V and 5 bases from J; bases unmatched to any gene: 6. Germline V CDR1 and CDR2: SEHNR, FQNEAQ (reference sequence). The CDR3 has 14 amino acids. CDR3 region: CASSRLTSNNEQFF. In DNA form, the CDR3 reads TGTGCCAGCAGCCGCTTGACTAGCAACAATGAGCAGTTCTTC.

The chain recombines TRBV12-5 with TRBJ2-2; D is perhaps TRBD2 (6 bases). The CDR3 is made up of 16 amino acids. V lost 1 base to trimming and J lost 0 bases, with 9 bases between them. CDR1 LGHNT and CDR2 FRNRAP come from the germline V gene. Written as DNA, the CDR3 is TGTGCTAGTGGTTTGGGCGGGAACGCGAACACCGGGGAGCTGTTTTTT. Protein sequence: CASGLGGNANTGELFF.

This clone was counted a single time. The genes are TRBV4-3 and TRBJ2-1; 10 bases map to TRBD2. The junction had 13 bases not matched to a gene; V was cut back by 2 bases and J by 9 bases. The CDR3 has 17 amino acids. The germline CDR1 and CDR2 sequences are LGHNA and YSLEER. The CDR3 DNA follows: TGCGCCAGCAGCCAATATGCGGACGGTCTAGCGGGAGTTGAGCAGTTCTTC. This encodes CASSQYADGLAGVEQFF.

The chain uses TRBV19 and TRBJ2-2; tentatively, D is TRBD1 (5 bases). Germline-derived CDR1 and CDR2 are LNHDA and SQIVND (reference sequence). Trimming shortened V by 5 bases and J by 3 bases, and 13 bases separated the two germline ends. The length of the CDR3 is 15 residues. The CDR3 region is CASSSWGLDTGELFF. The CDR3 DNA is TGTGCCAGTAGTTCCTGGGGCCTGGACACCGGGGAGCTGTTTTTT.

The chain links TRBV4-1 to TRBJ2-5; D call uncertain. Germline CDR1 MGHRA, CDR2 YSYEKL. Trimming removed 0 bases at V and 8 bases at J, with 10 bases between. This CDR3 is 13 amino acids long. The CDR3 region is CASSQDFVATQYF. The CDR3 DNA sequence: TGCGCCAGCAGCCAAGATTTTGTAGCAACCCAGTACTTC.

CDR3 sequence reads: CASSPGQVDGYTF. The CDR3 DNA reads TGTGCCAGCTCACCGGGGCAGGTAGATGGCTACACCTTC. The chain combines TRBV18 with TRBJ1-2; weak D call: TRBD1 (5 bases). V gave up 3 bases and J gave up 6 bases, with 11 bases separating them. The CDR3 extends over 13 amino acids. Germline V lookup: CDR1 KGHSH, CDR2 LQKENI.

V gene TRBV6-4 combines with J gene TRBJ1-5, with D unclear. The V gene's germline CDR1 is MRHNA and CDR2 SNTAGT. The ends were cut back, 0 bases at V and 5 bases at J, with 14 bases in the middle. CDR3 length: 16 amino acids. In nucleotides, the CDR3 is TGTGCCAGCAGTGACTCGGCCCCGCGGGAGGATCAGCCCCAGCATTTT. Translation gives CASSDSAPREDQPQHF.

The chain combines TRBV30 with TRBJ1-5; 8 bases align to TRBD1. The ends lost 5 bases at V and 0 bases at J; junction bases unmatched: 0. This CDR3 contains 13 residues. The germline V gene encodes CDR1 GTSNPN and CDR2 SVGIG (reference sequence). Here the CDR3 DNA reads TGTGCCTGGGGACAGGGTAGCAATCAGCCCCAGCATTTT. Its translation is CAWGQGSNQPQHF.

The chain carries TRBV5-4 and TRBJ1-2, with TRBD1 as a possible D gene (5 bases). The CDR3 consists of 15 residues. CDR1 is SGHNT and CDR2 is YYREEE in the germline V gene (reference sequence). The ends were cut back, 5 bases at V and 2 bases at J, with 16 bases in the middle. The CDR3 loop is CASRTDRASNYGYTF. CDR3 in DNA: TGTGCCAGCAGAACCGACAGAGCCTCAAACTATGGCTACACCTTC. The whole variable domain, filled in from reference TRBV5-4 and TRBJ1-2, reads ETGVTQSPTHLIKTRGQQVTLRCSSQSGHNTVSWYQQALGQGPQFIFQYYREEENGRGNFPPRFSGLQFPNYSSELNVNALELDDSALYLCASRTDRASNYGYTFGSGTRLTVV.

The chain has TRBV5-8 and TRBJ1-5; D perhaps matches TRBD1 (5 bases). Germline V lookup: CDR1 SGHTS, CDR2 YDEGEE. The germline V and J ends were trimmed by 3 bases and 2 bases, with 15 bases remaining between them. The CDR3 runs 16 residues. CDR3 in amino acids: CASSWGGRRGNQPQHF. The CDR3 DNA follows: TGTGCCAGCAGCTGGGGCGGGAGGCGGGGCAATCAGCCCCAGCATTTT.

This chain connects TRBV6-6 to TRBJ2-3; the match to TRBD2 covers 9 bases. The CDR3 has 16 residues. The J segment lost 1 base and the V segment lost 6 bases, leaving 8 bases of the junction unmatched. The germline CDR1 and CDR2 sequences are MNHNY and SVGAGI (reference sequence). The CDR3 DNA is TGTGCCAGCAGGCCGCGTTGGACTAGCGGCACAGATACGCAGTATTTT. Protein sequence: CASRPRWTSGTDTQYF.

The chain uses TRBV9 and TRBJ2-7; D may be TRBD1 (5 bases). The CDR3 is made up of 13 amino acids. Trimming took 4 bases from V and 0 from J, leaving 8 bases between them. From germline, CDR1 is SGDLS and CDR2 YYNGEE. This CDR3 reads CASSLDTSYEQYF. The CDR3 DNA reads as TGTGCCAGCAGCCTGGACACCTCCTACGAGCAGTACTTC.

The rearrangement uses TRBV4-3 and TRBJ2-3, with D unresolved. Looked up from germline, CDR1 is LGHNA and CDR2 is YSLEER. This CDR3 has 16 residues. Trimming took off 1 base at V and 4 bases at J, with 15 bases between the two ends. CDR3 in DNA: TGCGCCAGCAGCCAAGCCGAGGCCTTGGTTCCAGATACGCAGTATTTT. This translates into CASSQAEALVPDTQYF.

V usage is TRBV7-2 and J usage is TRBJ2-5; possible D gene TRBD2, 6 bases. Germline V gene lookup returns CDR1 SGHTA and CDR2 FQGNSA. With 4 bases removed from V and 2 bases from J, the gap between germline ends came to 17 bases. CDR3 length: 16 residues. The CDR3 reads CASSSRRLREQETQYF. The CDR3 DNA reads as TGTGCCAGCAGCTCCCGCCGTTTGCGGGAACAAGAGACCCAGTACTTC.

CDR3 DNA: TGTGCCAGCAGTTCCTCCCATAGCCCCGATACGCAGTATTTT. Translated, it gives CASSSSHSPDTQYF. The gene calls are TRBV5-6 and TRBJ2-3; D is unclear. Trimming took 5 bases from V and 6 from J, leaving 16 bases between them. This CDR3 comprises 14 residues. Germline V gene sequence: CDR1 SGHDT, CDR2 YYEEEE.